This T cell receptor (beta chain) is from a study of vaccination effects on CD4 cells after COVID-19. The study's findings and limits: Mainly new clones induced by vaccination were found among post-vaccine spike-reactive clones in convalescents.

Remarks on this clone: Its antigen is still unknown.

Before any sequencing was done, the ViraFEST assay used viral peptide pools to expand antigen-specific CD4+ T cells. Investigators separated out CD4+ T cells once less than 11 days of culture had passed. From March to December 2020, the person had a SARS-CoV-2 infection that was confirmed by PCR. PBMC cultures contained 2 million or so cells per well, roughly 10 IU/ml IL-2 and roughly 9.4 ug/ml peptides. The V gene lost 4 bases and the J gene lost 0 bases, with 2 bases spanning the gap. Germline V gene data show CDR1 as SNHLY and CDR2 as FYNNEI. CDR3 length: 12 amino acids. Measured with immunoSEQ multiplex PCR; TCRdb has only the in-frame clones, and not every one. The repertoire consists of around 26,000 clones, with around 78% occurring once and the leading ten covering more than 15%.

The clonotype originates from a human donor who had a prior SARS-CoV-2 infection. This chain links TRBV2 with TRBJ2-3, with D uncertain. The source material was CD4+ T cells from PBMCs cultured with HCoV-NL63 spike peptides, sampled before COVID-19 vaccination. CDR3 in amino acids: CASSGSTDTQYF. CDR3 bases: TGTGCCAGCAGTGGCAGCACAGATACGCAGTATTTT. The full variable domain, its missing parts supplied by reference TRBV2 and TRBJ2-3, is EPEVTQTPSHQVTQMGQEVILRCVPISNHLYFYWYRQILGQKVEFLVSFYNNEISEKSEIFDDQFSVERPDGSNFTLKIRSTKLEDSAMYFCASSGSTDTQYFGPGTRLTVL.